One T cell receptor (beta chain) is described in this entry. As yet, its antigen is unknown. These data come from a study of T cell responses to AZD1222 COVID-19 vaccine. The study, taken as a whole, reports: When two AZD1222 doses had been given, Spike-specific TCR breadth and depth rose. Only a handful of AZD1222 recipients, several in all, had baseline seropositivity.

The table came from immunoSEQ multiplex PCR; TCRdb's copy has only in-frame clones and leaves some out. In all, the sample yields under 150,000 clones. This CDR3 has 16 residues. Trimming took 4 bases from V and 2 from J, leaving 17 bases between them. Germline CDR1 is SGDLS and CDR2 is YYNGEE. V is TRBV9 and J is TRBJ2-3, with D perhaps TRBD1 or TRBD2 (7 bases each). Sequencing was done on a sample of peripheral blood. This sequence was found in an adult in good health. The CDR3 DNA reads as TGTGCCAGCAGCCCCAGGGGGGGCGGCCCCACAGATACGCAGTATTTT. This gives the protein CASSPRGGGPTDTQYF. The full variable domain, its missing parts supplied by reference TRBV9 and TRBJ2-3, is DSGVTQTPKHLITATGQRVTLRCSPRSGDLSVYWYQQSLDQGLQFLIQYYNGEERAKGNILERFSAQQFPDLHSELNLSSLELGDSALYFCASSPRGGGPTDTQYFGPGTRLTVL.